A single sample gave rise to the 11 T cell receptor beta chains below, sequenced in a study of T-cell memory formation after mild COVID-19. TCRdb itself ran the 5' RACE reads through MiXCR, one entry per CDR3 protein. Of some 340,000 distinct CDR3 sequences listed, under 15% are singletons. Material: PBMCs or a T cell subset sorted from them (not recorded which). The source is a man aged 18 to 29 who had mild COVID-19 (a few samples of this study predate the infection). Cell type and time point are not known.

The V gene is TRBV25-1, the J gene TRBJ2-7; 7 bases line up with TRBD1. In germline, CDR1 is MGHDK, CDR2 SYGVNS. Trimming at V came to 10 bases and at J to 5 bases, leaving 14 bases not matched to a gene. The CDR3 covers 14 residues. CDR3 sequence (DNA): TGTGCCACCTCTGGTGCAGGGGGTGGCCACGAGCAGTACTTC. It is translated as CATSGAGGGHEQYF.

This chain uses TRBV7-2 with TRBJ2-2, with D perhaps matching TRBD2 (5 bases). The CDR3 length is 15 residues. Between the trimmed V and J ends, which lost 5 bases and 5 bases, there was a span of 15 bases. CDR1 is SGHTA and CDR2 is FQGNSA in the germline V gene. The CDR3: CASSPVKRWTGELFF. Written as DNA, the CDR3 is TGTGCCAGCAGCCCGGTGAAGCGGTGGACCGGGGAGCTGTTTTTT.

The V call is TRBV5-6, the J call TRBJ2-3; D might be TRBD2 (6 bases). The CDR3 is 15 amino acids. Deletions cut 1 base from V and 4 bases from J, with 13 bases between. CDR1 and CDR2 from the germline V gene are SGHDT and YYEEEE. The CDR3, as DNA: TGTGCCAGCAGCTTGTACGGCGGGGCCCCAGATACGCAGTATTTT. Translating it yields CASSLYGGAPDTQYF.

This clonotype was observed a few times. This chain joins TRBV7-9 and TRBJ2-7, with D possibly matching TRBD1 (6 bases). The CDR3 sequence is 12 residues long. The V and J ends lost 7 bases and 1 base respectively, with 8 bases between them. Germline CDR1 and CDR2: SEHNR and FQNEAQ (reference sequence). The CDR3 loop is CASKQGSYEQYF. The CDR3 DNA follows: TGTGCCAGCAAACAGGGATCCTACGAGCAGTACTTC.

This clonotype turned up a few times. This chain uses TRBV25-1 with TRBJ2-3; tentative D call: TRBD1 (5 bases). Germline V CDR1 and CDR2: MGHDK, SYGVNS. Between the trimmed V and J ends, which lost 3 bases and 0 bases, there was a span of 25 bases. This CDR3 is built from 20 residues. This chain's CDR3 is CASSEHGQFFTYTSTDTQYF. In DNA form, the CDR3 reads TGTGCCAGCAGTGAGCACGGACAATTTTTCACCTACACTAGCACAGATACGCAGTATTTT. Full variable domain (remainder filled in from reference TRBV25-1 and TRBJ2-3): EADIYQTPRYLVIGTGKKITLECSQTMGHDKMYWYQQDPGMELHLIHYSYGVNSTEKGDLSSESTVSRIRTEHFPLTLESARPSHTSQYLCASSEHGQFFTYTSTDTQYFGPGTRLTVL.

The CDR3 coding sequence is TGTGCCAGCAGGCCGCTAGCGGTTCACACCGGGGAGCTGTTTTTT. The encoded protein is CASRPLAVHTGELFF. This sequence joins TRBV7-2 and TRBJ2-2, with 7 bases lining up with TRBD2. The V segment lost 6 bases and the J segment 3 bases; nucleotides outside the gene matches: 7. The CDR3 sequence is 15 residues long. CDR1 SGHTA and CDR2 FQGNSA come from the germline V gene.

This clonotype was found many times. CDR3 sequence: CASSSAGGVETQYF. The CDR3 DNA follows: TGTGCCAGCAGTTCCGCGGGAGGGGTAGAGACCCAGTACTTC. The chain combines TRBV6-5 with TRBJ2-5; TRBD2 aligns across 9 bases. Trimming removed 4 bases from V and 4 bases from J; junction bases left unmatched: 4. The CDR3 has 14 residues. Germline V gene lookup returns CDR1 MNHEY and CDR2 SVGAGI.

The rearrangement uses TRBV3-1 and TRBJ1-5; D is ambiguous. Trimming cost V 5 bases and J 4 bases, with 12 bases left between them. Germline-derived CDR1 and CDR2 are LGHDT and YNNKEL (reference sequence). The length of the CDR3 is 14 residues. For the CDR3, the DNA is TGTGCCAGCAGCGCCAGTGTAGGAAATCAGCCCCAGCATTTT. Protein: CASSASVGNQPQHF.

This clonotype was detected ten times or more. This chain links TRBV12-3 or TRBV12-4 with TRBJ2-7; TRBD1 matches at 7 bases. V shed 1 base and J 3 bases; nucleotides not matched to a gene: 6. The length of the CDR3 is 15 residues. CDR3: CASSLDTGQNYEQYF. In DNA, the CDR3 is TGTGCCAGCAGTTTAGACACGGGACAGAACTACGAGCAGTACTTC.

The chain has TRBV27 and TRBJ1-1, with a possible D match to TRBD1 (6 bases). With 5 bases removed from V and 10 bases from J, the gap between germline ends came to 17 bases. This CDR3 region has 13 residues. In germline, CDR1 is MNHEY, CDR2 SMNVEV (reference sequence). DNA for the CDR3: TGTGCCAGCAGTCTCACGACAGGTGGTGTAGCTTTCTTT. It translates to CASSLTTGGVAFF.

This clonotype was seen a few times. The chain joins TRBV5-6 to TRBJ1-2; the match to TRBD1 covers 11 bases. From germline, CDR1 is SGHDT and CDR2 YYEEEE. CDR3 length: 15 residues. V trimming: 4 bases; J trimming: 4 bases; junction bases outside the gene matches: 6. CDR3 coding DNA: TGTGCCAGCAGCGCCCGGGACAGGGGGTCCTATGGCTACACCTTC. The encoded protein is CASSARDRGSYGYTF.